This is a list of T cell receptor beta chains from one sample in a study of blood T cell repertoires in COVID-19. Generated by immunoSEQ multiplex PCR, the TCRdb table keeps only in-frame clones and is missing some. The repertoire has 200,000 to 250,000 clones, 75% to 90% of them found once; the top ten carry approximately 2.6%. The sample comprised peripheral blood. These receptors came from a woman in her 70s with active or convalescent COVID-19. Both conserved end residues are part of each CDR3. The D gene is left open where the match is weak. A row's size may be missing; if present it is once, few, many or a size class.

v_call: TRBV2
clone_size: .
d_call: TRBD2
j_call: TRBJ2-5
cdr3_nt: TGTGCCAGCAGTGAAACTCTAGGCGGGGGAGAGACCCAGTACTTC
cdr3_aa: CASSETLGGGETQYF

v_call: TRBV4-3
clone_size: .
d_call: TRBD1
j_call: TRBJ2-1
cdr3_nt: TGCGCCAGCAGCCGAGGAGACAGGGGGCTCGGTGATGAGCAGTTCTTC
cdr3_aa: CASSRGDRGLGDEQFF

v_call: TRBV29-1
clone_size: .
d_call: .
j_call: TRBJ2-7
cdr3_nt: TGCAGCGTCACACGGGTGGAGTCCTACGAGCAGTACTTC
cdr3_aa: CSVTRVESYEQYF

v_call: TRBV7-9
clone_size: .
d_call: TRBD1
j_call: TRBJ2-5
cdr3_nt: TGTGCCAGCAGCCGCGGACAGGCAGAGACCCAGTACTTC
cdr3_aa: CASSRGQAETQYF

v_call: TRBV27
clone_size: .
d_call: .
j_call: TRBJ2-1
cdr3_nt: TGTGCCAGCAGTTTATCGCGGGTGATCAATGAGCAGTTCTTC
cdr3_aa: CASSLSRVINEQFF

v_call: TRBV7-6
clone_size: .
d_call: .
j_call: TRBJ1-1
cdr3_nt: TGTGCCAGCAGCAAAGACGGAGTGAACACTGAAGCTTTCTTT
cdr3_aa: CASSKDGVNTEAFF

v_call: TRBV28
clone_size: once
d_call: .
j_call: TRBJ1-4
cdr3_nt: TGTGCCAGCAGCCCGCTATGGGGGGGAAATGAAAAACTGTTTTTT
cdr3_aa: CASSPLWGGNEKLFF

v_call: TRBV6-1
clone_size: .
d_call: TRBD2
j_call: TRBJ2-3
cdr3_nt: TGTGCCAGCAGTGAAGCGGGGCCGGGACTAGCGGGACCAGATACGCAGTATTTT
cdr3_aa: CASSEAGPGLAGPDTQYF

v_call: TRBV4-1
clone_size: few
d_call: .
j_call: TRBJ1-2
cdr3_nt: TGCGCCAGCAGCCAAGATCGTCGGGGAGGCTACACCTTC
cdr3_aa: CASSQDRRGGYTF

v_call: TRBV19
clone_size: .
d_call: .
j_call: TRBJ2-2
cdr3_nt: TGTGCCAGTAGTCACCTACAGGTACTCAACACCGGGGAGCTGTTTTTT
cdr3_aa: CASSHLQVLNTGELFF

v_call: TRBV6-5
clone_size: .
d_call: .
j_call: TRBJ1-4
cdr3_nt: TGTGCCAGCAGGGGGAGCACTGGTAATGAAAAACTGTTTTTT
cdr3_aa: CASRGSTGNEKLFF

v_call: TRBV11-2
clone_size: .
d_call: .
j_call: TRBJ1-5
cdr3_nt: TGTGCCAGCAGCTTATCGGGGGGTCAGCCCCAGCATTTT
cdr3_aa: CASSLSGGQPQHF

v_call: TRBV27
clone_size: .
d_call: TRBD2
j_call: TRBJ2-3
cdr3_nt: TGTGCCAGCACCCCCCTAGCGGGGGGGCATACAGATACGCAGTATTTT
cdr3_aa: CASTPLAGGHTDTQYF

v_call: TRBV10-3
clone_size: .
d_call: .
j_call: TRBJ2-7
cdr3_nt: TGTGCCATCAGTGAAGGATATACGAGGAACGAGCAGTACTTC
cdr3_aa: CAISEGYTRNEQYF

v_call: TRBV5-4
clone_size: many
d_call: TRBD2
j_call: TRBJ2-7
cdr3_nt: TGTGCCAGCAGAAAAGCGGGGGGGCCGTACGAGCAGTACTTC
cdr3_aa: CASRKAGGPYEQYF